This TCR beta chain was found in a study of response to subunit inactivated influenza vaccine. General observations from the study: There was a suggestion from the authors that each seasonal influenza vaccination recruits few new T cells.

This clonotype was counted only a few times. Antigen unknown. V shed 2 bases and J shed 0 bases, with 16 bases lying between them. CDR1 is LGHDT, CDR2 YNNKEL, per germline (reference sequence). The CDR3 covers 18 residues. Each CDR3 protein is one row after TCRdb ran MiXCR on the RT-PCR reads. The repertoire includes more than 250,000 distinct CDR3 sequences, around a fifth of them detected once, and roughly a tenth sits in the top ten. This specimen consisted of PBMCs from blood, obtained less than 22 months after vaccination. The source is a man aged 45 to 75 who received an inactivated influenza vaccine. J is TRBJ1-4 and V is TRBV3-1; possibly TRBD1 for D (5 bases). The CDR3 DNA reads TGTGCCAGCAGCCAAAACACGAGGGGTCTTGCAACTAATGAAAAACTGTTTTTT. The encoded protein is CASSQNTRGLATNEKLFF.